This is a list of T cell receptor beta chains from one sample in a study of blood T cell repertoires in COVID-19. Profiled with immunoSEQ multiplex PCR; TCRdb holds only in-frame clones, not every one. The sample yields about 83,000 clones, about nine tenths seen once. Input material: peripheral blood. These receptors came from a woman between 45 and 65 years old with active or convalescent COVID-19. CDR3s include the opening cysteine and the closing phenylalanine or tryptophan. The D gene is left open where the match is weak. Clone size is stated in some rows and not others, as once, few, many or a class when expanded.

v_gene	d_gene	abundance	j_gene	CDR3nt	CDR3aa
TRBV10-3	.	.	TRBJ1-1	TGTGCCATCAGCGTAGCGCCGAACACTGAAGCTTTCTTT	CAISVAPNTEAFF
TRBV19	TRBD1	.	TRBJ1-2	TGTGCCAGTAGTATACCGGGACAGGGATTTTACTATGGCTACACCTTC	CASSIPGQGFYYGYTF
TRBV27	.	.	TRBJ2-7	TGTGCCAGCAGTTCGGGACTGCCGAGCTCCTACGAGCAGTACTTC	CASSSGLPSSYEQYF
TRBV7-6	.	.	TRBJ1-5	TGTGCCAGCAGCTCGGGACAAGGCAATCAGCCCCAGCATTTT	CASSSGQGNQPQHF
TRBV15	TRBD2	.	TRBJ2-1	TGTGCCACCAGCATTAGCGGGGGGGCCGGCAATGAGCAGTTCTTC	CATSISGGAGNEQFF
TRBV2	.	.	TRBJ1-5	TGTGCCAGCAGTCGCGACCGGAGGGAGCCCCAGCATTTT	CASSRDRREPQHF
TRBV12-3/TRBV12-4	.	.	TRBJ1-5	TGTGCCAGCAGTTTAGCCGGTGGAGGGCCCCAGCATTTT	CASSLAGGGPQHF
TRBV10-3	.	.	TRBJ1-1	TGTGCCATCAGTGAGAGGGGGGGTATGGCGGAAGCTTTCTTT	CAISERGGMAEAFF
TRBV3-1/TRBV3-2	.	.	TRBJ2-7	TGTGCCAGCAGTAAGACAGCCGCCTACGAGCAGTACTTC	CASSKTAAYEQYF
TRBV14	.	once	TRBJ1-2	TGTGCCAGCAGCCGTTCGGGTTTAGCTAACTATGGCTACACCTTC	CASSRSGLANYGYTF
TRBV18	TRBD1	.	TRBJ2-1	TGTGCCAGCTCACTTCTACCCGGGACAGTAGACAATGAGCAGTTCTTC	CASSLLPGTVDNEQFF
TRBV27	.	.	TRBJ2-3	TGTGCCAGCAGTCCACAGGTCGCAGATACGCAGTATTTT	CASSPQVADTQYF
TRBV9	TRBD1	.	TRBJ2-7	TGTGCCAGCAGCGTAGGAGGACAGGCCACCTACGAGCAGTACTTC	CASSVGGQATYEQYF
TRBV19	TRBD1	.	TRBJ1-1	TGTGCCAGCAAGACAGGGGTGAACACTGAAGCTTTCTTT	CASKTGVNTEAFF
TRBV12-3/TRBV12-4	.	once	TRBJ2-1	TGTGCCAGCAGTTTAGATGAAGGGGCCGAGCAGTTCTTC	CASSLDEGAEQFF
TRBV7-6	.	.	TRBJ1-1	TGTGCCAGCAGCCTACAGGTGAACACTGAAGCTTTCTTT	CASSLQVNTEAFF
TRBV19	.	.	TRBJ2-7	TGTGCCAGTAGTTTTCTCCTCAGCTACGAGCAGTACTTC	CASSFLLSYEQYF
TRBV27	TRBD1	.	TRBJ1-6	TGTGCCAGCAGTTTAAAGGGACAGGGGTCCTATAATTCACCCCTCCACTTT	CASSLKGQGSYNSPLHF
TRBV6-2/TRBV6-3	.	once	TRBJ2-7	TGTGCCAGCAGTGATCCGGGACACTACTCCTACGAGCAGTACTTC	CASSDPGHYSYEQYF
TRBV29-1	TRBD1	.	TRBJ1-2	TGCAGCGTTCGGACCGGGACAGGCTCGACCTATGGCTACACCTTC	CSVRTGTGSTYGYTF
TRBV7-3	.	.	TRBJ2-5	TGTGCCAGCAGCCAAACTGGAGAGACCCAGTACTTC	CASSQTGETQYF
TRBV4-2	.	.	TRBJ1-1	TGTGCCAGCAGCCAAGGGGGGCGAATGAACACTGAAGCTTTCTTT	CASSQGGRMNTEAFF
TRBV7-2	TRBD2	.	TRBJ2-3	TGTGCCAGCAGCTTACCTCCTAGCGGGAGCACAGATACGCAGTATTTT	CASSLPPSGSTDTQYF
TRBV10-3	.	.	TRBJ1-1	TGTGCCATCAGTCTCAGGGATGGTGAAGCTTTCTTT	CAISLRDGEAFF
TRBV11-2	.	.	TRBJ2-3	TGTGCCAGCAGCCTCATTAATAGCGGTAGCACAGATACGCAGTATTTT	CASSLINSGSTDTQYF
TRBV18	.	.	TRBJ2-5	TGTGCCAGCTCATCTTACCGAGGCCAAGAGACCCAGTACTTC	CASSSYRGQETQYF
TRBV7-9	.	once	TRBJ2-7	TGTGCCAGCAGCGGAGAATCCAGGGGCGCCTACGAGCAGTACTTC	CASSGESRGAYEQYF
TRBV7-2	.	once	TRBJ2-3	TGTGCCAGCGGGGAGAACCCAGATACGCAGTATTTT	CASGENPDTQYF
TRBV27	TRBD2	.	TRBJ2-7	TGTGCCAGCAGTCCGCGGGGCGGGGGGGCTTACGAGCAGTACTTC	CASSPRGGGAYEQYF
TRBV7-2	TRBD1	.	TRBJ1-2	TGTGCCAGCAGTTCTCGGACAGGATCGTATGGCTACACCTTC	CASSSRTGSYGYTF
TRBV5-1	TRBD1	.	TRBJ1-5	TGCGCCAGCAGCCTGACAGGGGCCAATCAGCCCCAGCATTTT	CASSLTGANQPQHF
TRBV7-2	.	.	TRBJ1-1	TGTGCCAGCAGCGTTCGGAGGGACACTGAAGCTTTCTTT	CASSVRRDTEAFF
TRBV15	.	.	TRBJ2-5	TGTGCCACCAGCAGAGAATCCGGGGAGACCCAGTACTTC	CATSRESGETQYF
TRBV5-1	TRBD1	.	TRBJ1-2	TGCGCCAGCAGCTTGGAGCCGACAGGGTACTATGGCTACACCTTC	CASSLEPTGYYGYTF
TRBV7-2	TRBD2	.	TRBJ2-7	TGTGCCAGCAGTAAGGAGCTAGCGGGGGGGCTAAGCTCCTACGAGCAGTACTTC	CASSKELAGGLSSYEQYF
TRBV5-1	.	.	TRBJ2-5	TGCGCCAGCAGCTTTTCGGCGGGTACGATGGAGACCCAGTACTTC	CASSFSAGTMETQYF
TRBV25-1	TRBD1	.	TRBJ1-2	TGTGCCAGCAGTGAATATAGCCCCCAGGGGGCATATGGCTACACCTTC	CASSEYSPQGAYGYTF
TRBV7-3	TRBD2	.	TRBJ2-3	TGTGCCAGCAGCCAGTCGGGGGGGACAGATACGCAGTATTTT	CASSQSGGTDTQYF
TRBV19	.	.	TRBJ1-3	TGTGCCAGTAGTATAGAAGCAGGCCGGGGCTCTGGAAACACCATATATTTT	CASSIEAGRGSGNTIYF
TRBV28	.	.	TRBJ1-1	TGTGCCAGCAGTTTACGAGAAATTAACACTGAAGCTTTCTTT	CASSLREINTEAFF
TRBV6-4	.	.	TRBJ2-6	TGTGCCAGCAGTGACTCTTTCAGTACGACTGGGGCCAACGTCCTGACTTTC	CASSDSFSTTGANVLTF
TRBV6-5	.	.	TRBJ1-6	TGTGCCAGCAGAGGAGACAGCTCCTATAATTCACCCCTCCACTTT	CASRGDSSYNSPLHF
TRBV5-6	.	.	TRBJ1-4	TGTGCCAGCAGCAATAATGACCAAGGAGGAGGTGAAAAACTGTTTTTT	CASSNNDQGGGEKLFF
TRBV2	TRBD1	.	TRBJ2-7	TGTGCCAGCAGCGCCTCACCGGGACAGGGATCCTACGAGCAGTACTTC	CASSASPGQGSYEQYF
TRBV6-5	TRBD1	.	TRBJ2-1	TGTGCCAGCACCCTAATACAGGGGCTGGACAATGAGCAGTTCTTC	CASTLIQGLDNEQFF
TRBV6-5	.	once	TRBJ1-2	TGTGCCAGCAGTTACTCCGGGACAAACTATGGCTACACCTTC	CASSYSGTNYGYTF
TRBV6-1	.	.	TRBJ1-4	TGTGCCAGCAGTGAACAGGGTGTTGAAAAACTGTTTTTT	CASSEQGVEKLFF